This passage covers 10 T cell receptor beta chains from one sample sequenced in a study of blood T cell repertoires in COVID-19. Using immunoSEQ multiplex PCR, the repertoire was profiled, and TCRdb retains in-frame clones only, with some absent. The data show over 200,000 clones, 86% seen once. Sequenced material: PBMCs or T cells enriched from blood (not recorded which). Receptors were obtained from a woman aged 45-60 years in a cohort exposed to, infected with or recovered from COVID-19 (not recorded which).

The rearrangement links TRBV27 to TRBJ1-2; no firm D call. Germline V gene sequence: CDR1 MNHEY, CDR2 SMNVEV (reference sequence). V dropped 5 bases and J dropped 3 bases, with 19 bases sitting between them. The CDR3 totals 16 residues. CDR3 region: CASSPVGAEGDYGYTF. CDR3 nucleotide sequence: TGTGCCAGCAGTCCCGTGGGAGCCGAGGGAGACTATGGCTACACCTTC.

The chain has TRBV2 and TRBJ2-2; 11 nucleotides align to TRBD2. CDR3 length equals 16 residues. V gave up 6 bases and J gave up 5 bases; unmatched junction bases: 8. Germline assignment: CDR1 SNHLY and CDR2 FYNNEI. CDR3 DNA: TGTGCCAGCAGCAAAAGACTAGCGGGGATAACCGGGGAGCTGTTTTTT. It specifies CASSKRLAGITGELFF.

V is TRBV3-1 (or the pseudogene TRBV3-2) and J is TRBJ1-3; no reliable D call. From germline, CDR1 is LGHDT and CDR2 YNNKEL (reference sequence). Trimming pared 3 bases from V and 0 bases from J, leaving 9 bases between. The CDR3 runs 15 residues. The CDR3 here is CASSQVEVSGNTIYF. The CDR3, as DNA: TGTGCCAGCAGCCAGGTAGAGGTCTCTGGAAACACCATATATTTT.

This rearrangement joins TRBV12-5 to TRBJ2-2; 11 nucleotides agree with TRBD2. The CDR3 has 14 residues. CDR1 and CDR2 (germline): LGHNT, FRNRAP. Unmatched junction bases numbered 3, after V lost 4 bases and J lost 8 bases. DNA of the CDR3: TGTGCTAGTGGTTCTGGGACTAGCGGTGGGGAGCTGTTTTTT. This translates into CASGSGTSGGELFF.

This clone was picked up a small number of times. The chain couples TRBV30 to TRBJ1-1, with TRBD1 matching 8 bases. Germline CDR1 GTSNPN, CDR2 SVGIG (reference sequence). The V gene end was trimmed by 5 bases and the J gene end by 5 bases; junction bases not matched to a gene: 4. The CDR3 runs to 12 residues. CDR3 residues: CAWADRVTEAFF. CDR3 coding DNA: TGTGCCTGGGCGGACAGGGTTACTGAAGCTTTCTTT.

Ten or more counts support this clone. This chain uses TRBV2 with TRBJ1-5, with D unresolved. This CDR3 has 16 residues. CDR1 is SNHLY, CDR2 FYNNEI, per germline. V dropped 6 bases and J dropped 1 base, with 16 bases sitting between them. CDR3 in DNA: TGTGCCAGCAGGGATAAAGGCGGACTGAGCAATCAGCCCCAGCATTTT. Encoded protein: CASRDKGGLSNQPQHF.

This chain joins TRBV18 and TRBJ2-7; 7 bases line up with TRBD1. Trimming cost V 6 bases and J 1 base; bases outside gene matches: 9. Germline values: CDR1 KGHSH, CDR2 LQKENI. The CDR3 has 15 residues. The CDR3 loop reads CASSPGTDPSYEQYF. The CDR3 DNA sequence: TGTGCCAGCTCGCCCGGGACAGATCCTTCCTACGAGCAGTACTTC. Variable domain in full (rest from reference TRBV18 and TRBJ2-7): NAGVMQNPRHLVRRRGQEARLRCSPMKGHSHVYWYRQLPEEGLKFMVYLQKENIIDESGMPKERFSAEFPKEGPSILRIQQVVRGDSAAYFCASSPGTDPSYEQYFGPGTRLTVT.

The V call is TRBV5-1, the J call TRBJ1-3, with D possibly TRBD1 on 6 matching bases. The CDR3 has 15 amino acids. The V and J ends lost 5 bases and 4 bases respectively, with 16 bases between them. The germline gives CDR1 SGHRS, CDR2 YFSETQ. The CDR3 is CASSSRGLAGNTIYF. CDR3 bases: TGCGCCAGCAGTTCCAGGGGACTAGCGGGAAACACCATATATTTT.

V gene TRBV5-5 combines with J gene TRBJ1-3; D remains unclear. Germline assignment: CDR1 SGHKS and CDR2 YYEKEE (reference sequence). The V end was cut by 2 bases, the J end by 0 bases, with 12 bases between. CDR3 length: 16 residues. The CDR3, as DNA: TGTGCCAGCAGCTTAGGAGCCGCGAGCTCTGGAAACACCATATATTTT. This sequence encodes CASSLGAASSGNTIYF.

This clone was seen just once. The chain uses TRBV5-1 and TRBJ2-1; tentatively, D is TRBD1 (5 bases). There are 14 residues in the CDR3. CDR1 SGHRS and CDR2 YFSETQ come from the germline V gene. Trimming took off 2 bases at V and 7 bases at J, with 13 bases between the two ends. The CDR3 region is CASSLQDTENEQFF. CDR3 sequence (DNA): TGCGCCAGCAGCTTACAGGATACAGAAAATGAGCAGTTCTTC.